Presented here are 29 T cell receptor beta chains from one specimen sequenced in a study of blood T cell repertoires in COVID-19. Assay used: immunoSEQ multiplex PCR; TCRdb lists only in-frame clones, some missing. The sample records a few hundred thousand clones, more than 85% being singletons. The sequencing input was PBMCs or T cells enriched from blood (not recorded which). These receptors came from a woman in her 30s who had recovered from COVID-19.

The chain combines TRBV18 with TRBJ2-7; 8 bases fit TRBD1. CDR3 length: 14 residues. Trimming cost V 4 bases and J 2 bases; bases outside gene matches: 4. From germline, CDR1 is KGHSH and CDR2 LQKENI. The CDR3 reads CASSLQGGAYEQYF. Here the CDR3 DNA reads TGTGCCAGCTCACTACAGGGGGGAGCCTACGAGCAGTACTTC.

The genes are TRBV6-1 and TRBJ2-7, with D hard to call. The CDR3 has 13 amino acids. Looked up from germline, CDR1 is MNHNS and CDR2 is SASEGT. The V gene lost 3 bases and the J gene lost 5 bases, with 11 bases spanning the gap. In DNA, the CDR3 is TGTGCCAGCAGTGAGTCTAGATACGACGAGCAGTACTTC. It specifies CASSESRYDEQYF.

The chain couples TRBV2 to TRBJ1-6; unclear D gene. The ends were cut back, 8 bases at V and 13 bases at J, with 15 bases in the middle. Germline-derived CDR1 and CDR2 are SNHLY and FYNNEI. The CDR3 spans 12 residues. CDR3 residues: CASRVEIAPLHF. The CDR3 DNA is TGTGCCAGCCGTGTAGAAATCGCCCCCCTCCACTTT. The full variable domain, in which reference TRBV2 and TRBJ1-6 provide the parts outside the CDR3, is EPEVTQTPSHQVTQMGQEVILRCVPISNHLYFYWYRQILGQKVEFLVSFYNNEISEKSEIFDDQFSVERPDGSNFTLKIRSTKLEDSAMYFCASRVEIAPLHFGNGTRLTVT.

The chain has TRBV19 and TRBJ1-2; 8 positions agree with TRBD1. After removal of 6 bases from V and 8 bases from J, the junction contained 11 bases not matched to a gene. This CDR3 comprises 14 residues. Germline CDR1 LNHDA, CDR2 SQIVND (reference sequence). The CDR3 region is CASRGTGPGGGYTF. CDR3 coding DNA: TGTGCCAGTAGAGGGACAGGCCCGGGCGGCGGCTACACCTTC.

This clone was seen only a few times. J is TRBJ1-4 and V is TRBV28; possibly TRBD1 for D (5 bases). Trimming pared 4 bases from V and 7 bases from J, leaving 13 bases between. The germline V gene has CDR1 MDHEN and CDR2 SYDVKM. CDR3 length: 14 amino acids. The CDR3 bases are TGTGCCAGCAGTTCCGGGGGTCGGAGTGAAAAACTGTTTTTT. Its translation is CASSSGGRSEKLFF.

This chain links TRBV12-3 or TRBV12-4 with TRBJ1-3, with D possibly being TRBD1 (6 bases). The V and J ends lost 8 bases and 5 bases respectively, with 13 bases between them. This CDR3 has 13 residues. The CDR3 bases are TGTGCCAGCTCCTACAGGGCTAGAAACACCATATATTTT. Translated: CASSYRARNTIYF.

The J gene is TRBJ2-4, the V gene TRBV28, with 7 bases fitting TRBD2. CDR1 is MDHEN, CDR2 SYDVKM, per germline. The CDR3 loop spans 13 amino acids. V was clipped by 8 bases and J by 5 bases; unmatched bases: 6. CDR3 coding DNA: TGTGCCAGCTCCACTGGGGGGGAAAACATTCAGTACTTC. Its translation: CASSTGGENIQYF.

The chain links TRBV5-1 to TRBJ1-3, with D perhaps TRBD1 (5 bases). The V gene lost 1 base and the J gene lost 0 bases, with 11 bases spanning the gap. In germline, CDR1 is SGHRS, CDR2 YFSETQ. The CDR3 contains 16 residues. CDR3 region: CASSLRGPISGNTIYF. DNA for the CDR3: TGCGCCAGCAGCTTGAGGGGTCCCATCTCTGGAAACACCATATATTTT.

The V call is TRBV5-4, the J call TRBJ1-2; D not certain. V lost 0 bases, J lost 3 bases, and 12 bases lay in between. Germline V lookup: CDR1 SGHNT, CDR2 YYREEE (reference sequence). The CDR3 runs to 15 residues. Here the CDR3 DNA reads TGTGCCAGCAGCTTGGACGGAGTATTGGACTATGGCTACACCTTC. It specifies CASSLDGVLDYGYTF. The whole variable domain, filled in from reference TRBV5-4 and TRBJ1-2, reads ETGVTQSPTHLIKTRGQQVTLRCSSQSGHNTVSWYQQALGQGPQFIFQYYREEENGRGNFPPRFSGLQFPNYSSELNVNALELDDSALYLCASSLDGVLDYGYTFGSGTRLTVV.

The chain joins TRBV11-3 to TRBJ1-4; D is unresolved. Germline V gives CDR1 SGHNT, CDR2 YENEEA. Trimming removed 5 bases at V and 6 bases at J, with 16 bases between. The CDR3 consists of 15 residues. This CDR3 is CASSRQTAGDEKLFF. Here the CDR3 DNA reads TGTGCCAGCAGCCGTCAAACTGCCGGAGATGAAAAACTGTTTTTT.

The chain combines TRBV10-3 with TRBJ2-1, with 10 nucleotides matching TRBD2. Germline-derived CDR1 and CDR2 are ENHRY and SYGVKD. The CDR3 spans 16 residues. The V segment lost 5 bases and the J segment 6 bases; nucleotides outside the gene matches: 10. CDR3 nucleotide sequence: TGTGCCATCAGTAGGAGCAGCGGGGGGGCGATCAATGAGCAGTTCTTC. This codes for CAISRSSGGAINEQFF.

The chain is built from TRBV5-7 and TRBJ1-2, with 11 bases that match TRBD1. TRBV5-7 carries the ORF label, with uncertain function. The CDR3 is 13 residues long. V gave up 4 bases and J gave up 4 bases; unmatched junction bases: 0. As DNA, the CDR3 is TGTGCCAGCAGCGGGACAGGGGGCTATGGCTACACCTTC. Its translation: CASSGTGGYGYTF.

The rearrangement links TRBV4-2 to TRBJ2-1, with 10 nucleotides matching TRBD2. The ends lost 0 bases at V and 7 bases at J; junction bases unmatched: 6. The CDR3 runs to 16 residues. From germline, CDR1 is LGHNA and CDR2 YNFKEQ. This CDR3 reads CASSQDPLAGRNEQFF. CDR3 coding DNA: TGTGCCAGCAGCCAAGATCCACTAGCGGGACGGAATGAGCAGTTCTTC.

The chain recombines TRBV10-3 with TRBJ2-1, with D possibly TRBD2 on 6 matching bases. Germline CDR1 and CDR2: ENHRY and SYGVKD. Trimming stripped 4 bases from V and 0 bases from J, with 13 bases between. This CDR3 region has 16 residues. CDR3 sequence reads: CAISGVGGISYNEQFF. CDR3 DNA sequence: TGTGCCATCAGTGGGGTTGGCGGGATCTCCTACAATGAGCAGTTCTTC.

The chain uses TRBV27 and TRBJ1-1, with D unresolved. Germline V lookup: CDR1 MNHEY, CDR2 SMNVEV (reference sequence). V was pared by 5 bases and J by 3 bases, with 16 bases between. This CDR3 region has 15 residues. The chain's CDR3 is CASSPRVVLDTEAFF. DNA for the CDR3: TGTGCCAGCAGTCCACGCGTGGTCTTGGACACTGAAGCTTTCTTT.

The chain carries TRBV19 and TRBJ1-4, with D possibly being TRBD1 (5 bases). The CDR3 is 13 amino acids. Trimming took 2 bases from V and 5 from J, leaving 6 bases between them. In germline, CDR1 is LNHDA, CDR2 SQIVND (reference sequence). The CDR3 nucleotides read TGTGCCAGTAGTATAAGGGGCAATGAAAAACTGTTTTTT. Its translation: CASSIRGNEKLFF.

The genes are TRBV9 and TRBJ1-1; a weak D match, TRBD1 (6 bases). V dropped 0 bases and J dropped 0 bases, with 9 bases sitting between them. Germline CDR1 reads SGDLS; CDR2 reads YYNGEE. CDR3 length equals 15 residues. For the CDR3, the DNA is TGTGCCAGCAGCGTAGTGGGGACAATGAACACTGAAGCTTTCTTT. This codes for CASSVVGTMNTEAFF. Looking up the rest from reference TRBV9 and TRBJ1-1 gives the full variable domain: DSGVTQTPKHLITATGQRVTLRCSPRSGDLSVYWYQQSLDQGLQFLIQYYNGEERAKGNILERFSAQQFPDLHSELNLSSLELGDSALYFCASSVVGTMNTEAFFGQGTRLTVV.

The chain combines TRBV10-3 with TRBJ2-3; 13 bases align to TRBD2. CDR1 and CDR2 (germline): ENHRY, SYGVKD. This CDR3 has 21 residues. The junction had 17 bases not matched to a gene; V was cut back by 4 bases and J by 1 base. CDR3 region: CAISGSGLAGIALSGTDTQYF. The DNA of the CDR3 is TGTGCCATCAGTGGCTCGGGACTAGCGGGGATTGCCCTCTCCGGCACAGATACGCAGTATTTT.

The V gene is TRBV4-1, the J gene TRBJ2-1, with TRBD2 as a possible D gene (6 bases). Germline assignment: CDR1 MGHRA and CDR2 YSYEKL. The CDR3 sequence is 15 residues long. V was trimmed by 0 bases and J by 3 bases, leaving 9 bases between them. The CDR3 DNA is TGCGCCAGCAGCCAAGAGGGGGGTGGCTACAATGAGCAGTTCTTC. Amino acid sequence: CASSQEGGGYNEQFF.

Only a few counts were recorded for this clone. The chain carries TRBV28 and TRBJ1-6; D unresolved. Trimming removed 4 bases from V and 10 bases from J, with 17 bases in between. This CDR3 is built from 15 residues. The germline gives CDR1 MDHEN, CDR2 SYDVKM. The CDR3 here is CASSSEPVRVSPLHF. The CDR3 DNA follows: TGTGCCAGCAGTTCCGAACCGGTAAGAGTATCACCCCTCCACTTT.

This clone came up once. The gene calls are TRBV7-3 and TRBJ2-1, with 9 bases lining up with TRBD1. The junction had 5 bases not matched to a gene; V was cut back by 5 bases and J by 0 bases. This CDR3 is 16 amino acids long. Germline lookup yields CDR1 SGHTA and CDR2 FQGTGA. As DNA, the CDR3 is TGTGCCAGCAGCCCGACAGGGGGGGCCTCCTACAATGAGCAGTTCTTC. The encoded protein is CASSPTGGASYNEQFF.

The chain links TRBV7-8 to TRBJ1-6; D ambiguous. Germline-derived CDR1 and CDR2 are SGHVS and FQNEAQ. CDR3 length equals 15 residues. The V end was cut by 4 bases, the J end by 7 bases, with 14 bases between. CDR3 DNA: TGTGCCAGCAGCTGGGAGGGTTCACGCAATTCACCCCTCCACTTT. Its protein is CASSWEGSRNSPLHF.

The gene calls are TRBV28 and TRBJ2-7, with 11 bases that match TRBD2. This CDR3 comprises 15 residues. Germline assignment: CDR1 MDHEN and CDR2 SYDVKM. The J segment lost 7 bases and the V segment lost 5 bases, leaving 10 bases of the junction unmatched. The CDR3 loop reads CASSNIAGGPGEQYF. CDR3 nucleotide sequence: TGTGCCAGCAGTAACATAGCGGGAGGGCCCGGTGAGCAGTACTTC.

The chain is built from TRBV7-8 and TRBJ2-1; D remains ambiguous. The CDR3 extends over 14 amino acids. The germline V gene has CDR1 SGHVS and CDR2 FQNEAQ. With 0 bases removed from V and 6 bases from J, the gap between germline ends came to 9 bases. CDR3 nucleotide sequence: TGTGCCAGCAGCTTAGCACTCGGTCTCAATGAGCAGTTCTTC. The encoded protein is CASSLALGLNEQFF.

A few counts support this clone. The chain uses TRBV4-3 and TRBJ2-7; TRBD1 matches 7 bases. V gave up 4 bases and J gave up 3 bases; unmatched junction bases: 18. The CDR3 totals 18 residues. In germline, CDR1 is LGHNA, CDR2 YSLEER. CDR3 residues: CASSPRIDTGQFSYEQYF. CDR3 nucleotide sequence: TGCGCCAGCAGCCCAAGGATAGATACGGGACAGTTTAGCTACGAGCAGTACTTC.

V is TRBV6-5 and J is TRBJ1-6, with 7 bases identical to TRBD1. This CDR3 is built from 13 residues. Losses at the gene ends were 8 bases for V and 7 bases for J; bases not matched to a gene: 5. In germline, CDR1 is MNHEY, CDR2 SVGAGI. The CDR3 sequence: CASGDSRNSPLHF. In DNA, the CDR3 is TGTGCCAGCGGGGACAGCCGCAATTCACCCCTCCACTTT.

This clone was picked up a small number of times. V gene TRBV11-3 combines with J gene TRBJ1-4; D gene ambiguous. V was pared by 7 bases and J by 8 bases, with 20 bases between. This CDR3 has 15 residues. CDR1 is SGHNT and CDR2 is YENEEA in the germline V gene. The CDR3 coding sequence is TGTGCCAGCAAAATCTTCCTAGAAATATCGGAAAAACTGTTTTTT. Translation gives CASKIFLEISEKLFF.

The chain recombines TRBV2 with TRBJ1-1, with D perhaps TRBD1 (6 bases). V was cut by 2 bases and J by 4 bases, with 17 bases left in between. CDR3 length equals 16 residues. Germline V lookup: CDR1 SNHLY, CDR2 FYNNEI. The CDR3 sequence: CASSETGGPGTTEAFF. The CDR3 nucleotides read TGTGCCAGCAGTGAAACGGGGGGCCCAGGGACCACTGAAGCTTTCTTT.

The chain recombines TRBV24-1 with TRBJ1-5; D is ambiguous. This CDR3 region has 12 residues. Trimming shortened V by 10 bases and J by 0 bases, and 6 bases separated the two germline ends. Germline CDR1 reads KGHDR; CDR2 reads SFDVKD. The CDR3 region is CATQDSNQPQHF. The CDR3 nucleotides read TGTGCCACTCAGGATAGCAATCAGCCCCAGCATTTT.